In its sample, the clone carrying this T cell receptor (beta chain) was seen a few times. The target antigen is unknown. Other nucleotide sequences in the sample specify the same CDR3. This record belongs to a study of shared clonotypes between healthy human individuals. Trimming left V 2 bases short and J 1 base short, with 5 bases between. Germline CDR1 SGHTA, CDR2 FQGNSA. The CDR3 consists of 13 residues. A CD45RA+ naive subset and a CD45RA-negative memory subset were split from CD4+ cells. Study-wide points: The study found about 5.1% of naive CD4 clonotypes shared across a few donors.

Some clones are missing from TCRdb's copy, which holds only in-frame ones; the method was immunoSEQ multiplex PCR. The sample carries 950,000 to 1,200,000 clones, 77% recorded once. The sample comprised memory CD4+ T cells from PBMCs. Regarding subset: CD45RA-negative fraction. The chain recombines TRBV7-2 with TRBJ1-1, with TRBD1 as a possible D gene (5 bases). The TCR was taken from a man between 18 and 29 years old in good health. Some clones in this sample may be carry-over from other donors' samples. The DNA for the CDR3 is TGTGCCAGCAGCTTACAGGGGAACACTGAAGCTTTCTTT. It yields the protein CASSLQGNTEAFF.